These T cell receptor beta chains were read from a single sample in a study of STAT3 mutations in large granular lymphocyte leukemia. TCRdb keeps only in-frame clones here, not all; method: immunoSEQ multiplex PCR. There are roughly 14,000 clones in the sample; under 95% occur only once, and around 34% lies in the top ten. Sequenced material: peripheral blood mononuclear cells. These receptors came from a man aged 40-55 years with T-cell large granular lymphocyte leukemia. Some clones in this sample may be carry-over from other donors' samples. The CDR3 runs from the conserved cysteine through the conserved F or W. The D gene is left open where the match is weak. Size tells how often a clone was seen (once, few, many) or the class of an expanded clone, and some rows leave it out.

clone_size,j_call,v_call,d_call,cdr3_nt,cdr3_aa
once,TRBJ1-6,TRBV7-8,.,TGTGCCAGCAGCTTACTCAGGGGTGATTCACCCCTCCACTTT,CASSLLRGDSPLHF
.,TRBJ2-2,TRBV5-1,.,TGCGCCAGCAGCTTGACAGGAGACGATAACACCGGGGAGCTGTTTTTT,CASSLTGDDNTGELFF
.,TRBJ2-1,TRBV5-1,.,TGCGCCAGCAGCTTATCACCGGACTCCTACAATGAGCAGTTCTTC,CASSLSPDSYNEQFF
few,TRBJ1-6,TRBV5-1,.,TGCGCCAGCAGCCTAGGGGAAAGGAATTCACCCCTCCACTTT,CASSLGERNSPLHF
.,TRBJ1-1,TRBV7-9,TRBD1,TGTGCCAGCAGCCCGACAGGGGGCGGTTACACTGAAGCTTTCTTT,CASSPTGGGYTEAFF
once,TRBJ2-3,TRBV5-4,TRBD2,TGTGCCAGCAGCTTGTTGGTGCTGGCGGGGGATACAGATACGCAGTATTTT,CASSLLVLAGDTDTQYF
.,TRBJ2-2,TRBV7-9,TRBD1,TGTGCCAGCAGCTTCAGGGGGCACGAGGACGGGGAGCTGTTTTTT,CASSFRGHEDGELFF
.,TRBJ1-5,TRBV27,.,TGTGCCAGCAGTTTAGTCGGGGGGCATCAGCCCCAGCATTTT,CASSLVGGHQPQHF
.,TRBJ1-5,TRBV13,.,TGTGCCAGCAGCTTAGGGGGGTTACCGGATCAGCCCCAGCATTTT,CASSLGGLPDQPQHF
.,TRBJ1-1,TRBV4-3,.,TGCGCCAGCAGCCAAGACCCCCTTATAGGGGGGAGCGGCACTGAAGCTTTCTTT,CASSQDPLIGGSGTEAFF
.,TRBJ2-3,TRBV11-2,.,TGTGCCAGCAGCTTCGGGACAGATACGCAGTATTTT,CASSFGTDTQYF
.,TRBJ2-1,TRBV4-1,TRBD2,TGCGCCAGCAGCTCCACCGGACTAGCGAGATATGAGCAGTTCTTC,CASSSTGLARYEQFF
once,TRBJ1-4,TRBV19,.,TGTGCCAGTAGTTGGTCGGGAAATGAAAAACTGTTTTTT,CASSWSGNEKLFF
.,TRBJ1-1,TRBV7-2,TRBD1,TGTGCCAGCAGCCGTACCGGGACAGGGGGGACGGTGTACACTGAAGCTTTCTTT,CASSRTGTGGTVYTEAFF
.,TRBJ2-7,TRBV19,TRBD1,TGTGCCAGTAGTCTCCGGGACAGGGGTTACGAGCAGTACTTC,CASSLRDRGYEQYF
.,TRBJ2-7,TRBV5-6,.,TGTGCCAGCAGCCACCGACCTACTACAGTTACCTACGAGCAGTACTTC,CASSHRPTTVTYEQYF
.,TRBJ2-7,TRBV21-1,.,TGTGCCAGCAGCAACGGGACAGGCACCTACGAGCAGTACTTC,CASSNGTGTYEQYF